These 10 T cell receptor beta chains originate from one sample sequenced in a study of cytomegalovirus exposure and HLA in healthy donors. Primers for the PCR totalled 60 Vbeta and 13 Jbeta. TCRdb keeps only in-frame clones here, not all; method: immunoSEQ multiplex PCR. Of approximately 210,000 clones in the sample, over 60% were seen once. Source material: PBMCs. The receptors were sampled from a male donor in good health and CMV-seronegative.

Here the CDR3 reads CASSPRGQGEQYF. CDR3 DNA sequence: TGTGCCAGCTCACCAAGGGGGCAGGGCGAGCAGTACTTC. This sequence joins TRBV18 and TRBJ2-7, with 7 bases identical to TRBD1. V trimming: 2 bases; J trimming: 6 bases; junction bases outside the gene matches: 4. Germline CDR1 reads KGHSH; CDR2 reads LQKENI. This CDR3 comprises 13 residues. Looking up the rest from reference TRBV18 and TRBJ2-7 gives the full variable domain: NAGVMQNPRHLVRRRGQEARLRCSPMKGHSHVYWYRQLPEEGLKFMVYLQKENIIDESGMPKERFSAEFPKEGPSILRIQQVVRGDSAAYFCASSPRGQGEQYFGPGTRLTVT.

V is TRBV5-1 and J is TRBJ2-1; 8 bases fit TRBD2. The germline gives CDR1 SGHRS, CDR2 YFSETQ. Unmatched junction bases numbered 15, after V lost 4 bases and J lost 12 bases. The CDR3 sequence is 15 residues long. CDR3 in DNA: TGCGCCAGCAGCACGCGGGGGGCTGGGCTACATCGGCAGTTCTTC. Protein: CASSTRGAGLHRQFF. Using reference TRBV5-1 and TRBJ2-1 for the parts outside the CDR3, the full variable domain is KAGVTQTPRYLIKTRGQQVTLSCSPISGHRSVSWYQQTPGQGLQFLFEYFSETQRNKGNFPGRFSGRQFSNSRSEMNVSTLELGDSALYLCASSTRGAGLHRQFFGPGTRLTVL.

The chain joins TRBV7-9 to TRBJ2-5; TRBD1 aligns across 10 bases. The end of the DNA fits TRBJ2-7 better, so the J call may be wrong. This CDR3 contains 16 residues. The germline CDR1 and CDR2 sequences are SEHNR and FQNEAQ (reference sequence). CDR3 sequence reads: CASSLALGQGAYEQYF. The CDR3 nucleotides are TGTGCCAGCAGCTTAGCGTTAGGACAGGGGGCCTACGAGCAGTACTTC.

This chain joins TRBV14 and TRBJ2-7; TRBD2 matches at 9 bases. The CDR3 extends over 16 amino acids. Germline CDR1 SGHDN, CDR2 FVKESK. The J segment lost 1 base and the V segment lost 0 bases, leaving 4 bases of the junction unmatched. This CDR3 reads CASSQEAGGRSYEQYF. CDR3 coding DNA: TGTGCCAGCAGCCAAGAGGCGGGAGGGAGGTCCTACGAGCAGTACTTC.

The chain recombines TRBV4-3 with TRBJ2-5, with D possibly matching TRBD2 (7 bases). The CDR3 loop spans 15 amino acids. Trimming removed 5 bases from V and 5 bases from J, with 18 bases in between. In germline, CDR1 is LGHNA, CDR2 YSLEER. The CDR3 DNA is TGCGCCAGCAGCGCCGAACGGGGGGCTTTGGAGACCCAGTACTTC. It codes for CASSAERGALETQYF.

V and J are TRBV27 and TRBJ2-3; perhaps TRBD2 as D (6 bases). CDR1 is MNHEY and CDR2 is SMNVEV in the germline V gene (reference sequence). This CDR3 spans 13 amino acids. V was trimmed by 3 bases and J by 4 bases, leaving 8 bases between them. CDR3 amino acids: CASSFRDSDTQYF. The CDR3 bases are TGTGCCAGCAGTTTTAGGGACTCAGATACGCAGTATTTT.

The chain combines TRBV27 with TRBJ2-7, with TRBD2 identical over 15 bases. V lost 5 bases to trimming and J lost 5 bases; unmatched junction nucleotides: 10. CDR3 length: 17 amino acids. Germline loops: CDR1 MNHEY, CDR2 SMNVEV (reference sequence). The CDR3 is CASSRRSGTSGRNEQYF. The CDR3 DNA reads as TGTGCCAGCAGTCGCCGTTCGGGGACTAGCGGGAGGAACGAGCAGTACTTC.

The chain's CDR3 is CASSSPGGQTEAFF. The DNA of the CDR3 is TGTGCCAGCAGCTCCCCGGGGGGGCAGACTGAAGCTTTCTTT. V usage is TRBV7-8 and J usage is TRBJ1-1; a possible D gene is TRBD1 (6 bases). CDR3 size: 14 residues. Germline V lookup: CDR1 SGHVS, CDR2 FQNEAQ. The V end was cut by 4 bases, the J end by 5 bases, with 14 bases between. Together with reference TRBV7-8 and TRBJ1-1, the CDR3 gives the full variable domain: GAGVSQSPRYKVAKRGQDVALRCDPISGHVSLFWYQQALGQGPEFLTYFQNEAQLDKSGLPSDRFFAERPEGSVSTLKIQRTQQEDSAVYLCASSSPGGQTEAFFGQGTRLTVV.

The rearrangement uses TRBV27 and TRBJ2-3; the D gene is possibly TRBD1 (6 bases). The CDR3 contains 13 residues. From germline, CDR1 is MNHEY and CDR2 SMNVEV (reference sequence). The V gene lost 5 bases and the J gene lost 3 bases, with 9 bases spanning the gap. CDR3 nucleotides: TGTGCCAGCAGTACGGACAGAACAGATACGCAGTATTTT. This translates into CASSTDRTDTQYF.

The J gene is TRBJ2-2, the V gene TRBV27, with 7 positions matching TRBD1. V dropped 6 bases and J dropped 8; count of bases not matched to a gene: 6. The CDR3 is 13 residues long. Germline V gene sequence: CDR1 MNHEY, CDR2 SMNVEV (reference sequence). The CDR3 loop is CASSNDRVGELFF. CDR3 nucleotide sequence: TGTGCCAGCAGCAATGACAGGGTTGGGGAGCTGTTTTTT.